What follows describes a single T cell receptor (beta chain). This entry is derived from a study of blood T cell repertoires in COVID-19. For the study at large: Samples representing acute and convalescent COVID-19 were sourced from the United States, Italy and Spain. Sources were T cells, B-cell-depleted T cells, or PBMCs; the material itself was cDNA or gDNA.

With 0 bases clipped from V and 3 bases from J, the junction kept 3 bases outside the gene matches. This CDR3 is built from 16 residues. The germline V gene encodes CDR1 MNHEY and CDR2 SVGEGT. Profiled with immunoSEQ multiplex PCR; TCRdb holds only in-frame clones, not every one. This sample has over 65,000 clones, with 81% found just once. The rearrangement links TRBV6-2 or TRBV6-3 to TRBJ2-3, with 10 bases that match TRBD2. Sequencing was carried out using peripheral blood. This TCR was recovered from a human donor in a cohort sampled during active COVID-19. In DNA form, the CDR3 reads TGTGCCAGCAGTTACTCGCCTAGCGGGAGTACAGATACGCAGTATTTT. It translates to CASSYSPSGSTDTQYF.